The 28 T cell receptor beta chains listed next were all sequenced from one sample in a study of memory CD4+ T cells and cytomegalovirus serostatus. Measured with immunoSEQ multiplex PCR; TCRdb has only the in-frame clones, and not every one. The sample yields 54,000 or so clones, 81% seen once. The sort gate was single viable CD3+CD4+CD8-CD45RO+ cells for memory CD4+ T cells. Sequencing was carried out using memory CD4+ T cells from blood. The source is an adult in good health and CMV-seronegative.

The V gene is TRBV9, the J gene TRBJ2-1, with D perhaps matching TRBD1 (6 bases). Germline V gene data show CDR1 as SGDLS and CDR2 as YYNGEE. The CDR3 consists of 11 residues. Trimming removed 5 bases from V and 10 bases from J, with 10 bases in between. The CDR3 region is CASRGTGEQFF. The CDR3 region has the DNA TGTGCCAGCAGAGGCACAGGGGAGCAGTTCTTC. Complete variable domain (other parts from reference TRBV9 and TRBJ2-1): DSGVTQTPKHLITATGQRVTLRCSPRSGDLSVYWYQQSLDQGLQFLIQYYNGEERAKGNILERFSAQQFPDLHSELNLSSLELGDSALYFCASRGTGEQFFGPGTRLTVL.

The rearrangement joins TRBV5-4 to TRBJ2-3; 7 bases map to TRBD2. With 4 bases clipped from V and 0 bases from J, the junction kept 8 bases outside the gene matches. This CDR3 is 16 amino acids long. Germline loops: CDR1 SGHNT, CDR2 YYREEE (reference sequence). For the CDR3, the DNA is TGTGCCAGCAGCCAAAGACTAGCAGCCAGCACAGATACGCAGTATTTT. Its protein product is CASSQRLAASTDTQYF.

This chain uses TRBV2 with TRBJ1-2; D possibly corresponds to TRBD1 (6 bases). This CDR3 has 14 residues. Germline V CDR1 and CDR2: SNHLY, FYNNEI. V was shortened by 3 bases and J by 4 bases, with 12 bases between the two germline ends. As DNA, the CDR3 is TGTGCCAGCAGTGACAGGGGACCGACCTATGGCTACACCTTC. It translates to CASSDRGPTYGYTF. Combining the CDR3 with reference TRBV2 and TRBJ1-2 gives the whole variable domain EPEVTQTPSHQVTQMGQEVILRCVPISNHLYFYWYRQILGQKVEFLVSFYNNEISEKSEIFDDQFSVERPDGSNFTLKIRSTKLEDSAMYFCASSDRGPTYGYTFGSGTRLTVV.

A word on this clone: One end of the junction fails to match germline, which may point to a read error. The rearrangement joins TRBV5-1 to TRBJ1-1; D is unclear. CDR3 length: 12 residues. Looked up from germline, CDR1 is SGHRS and CDR2 is YFSETQ. CDR3 in DNA: TGTGCCAGCAGCTTCGTGGGAGCTGAAGCTTTCTTT. It is translated as CASSFVGAEAFF.

V gene TRBV4-1 combines with J gene TRBJ1-3, with D possibly being TRBD1 (5 bases). Germline values: CDR1 MGHRA, CDR2 YSYEKL. The CDR3 has 16 residues. V was clipped by 0 bases and J by 0 bases, with 9 bases between them. The DNA for the CDR3 is TGCGCCAGCAGCCAAGAACAGGCGCGCTCTGGAAACACCATATATTTT. As protein: CASSQEQARSGNTIYF.

The chain joins TRBV5-4 to TRBJ1-1; D might be TRBD1 (6 bases). With 5 bases removed from V and 4 bases from J, the gap between germline ends came to 12 bases. This CDR3 is built from 13 residues. Germline values: CDR1 SGHNT, CDR2 YYREEE (reference sequence). As DNA, the CDR3 is TGTGCCAGCAGGCTCCGGGACACCACTGAAGCTTTCTTT. This translates into CASRLRDTTEAFF.

The gene calls are TRBV4-1 and TRBJ2-1; D unresolved. Germline V gene sequence: CDR1 MGHRA, CDR2 YSYEKL. This CDR3 contains 16 residues. V gave up 0 bases and J gave up 0 bases, with 9 bases separating them. CDR3 amino acids: CASSQDPASSYNEQFF. For the CDR3, the DNA is TGCGCCAGCAGCCAAGATCCCGCGAGCTCCTACAATGAGCAGTTCTTC.

The chain combines TRBV7-9 with TRBJ2-1; the match to TRBD2 covers 12 bases. The CDR3 length is 15 residues. Germline-derived CDR1 and CDR2 are SEHNR and FQNEAQ (reference sequence). V trimming: 4 bases; J trimming: 9 bases; junction bases outside the gene matches: 7. The CDR3 reads CASSWRTSGNGEQFF. For the CDR3, the DNA is TGTGCCAGCAGCTGGAGGACTAGCGGGAATGGTGAGCAGTTCTTC.

This chain links TRBV11-1 with TRBJ2-2, with 7 bases that match TRBD1. The germline gives CDR1 SGHAT, CDR2 FQDESV (reference sequence). The CDR3 runs to 14 residues. Trimming removed 5 bases from V and 5 bases from J; junction bases left unmatched: 5. CDR3 protein: CASSTRTGTGELFF. CDR3 bases: TGTGCCAGCAGCACACGGACAGGTACCGGGGAGCTGTTTTTT.

The rearrangement joins TRBV4-2 to TRBJ2-7; 9 nucleotides line up with TRBD2. CDR1 is LGHNA and CDR2 is YNFKEQ in the germline V gene. The CDR3 totals 15 residues. Losses at the gene ends were 2 bases for V and 6 bases for J; bases not matched to a gene: 8. The DNA of the CDR3 is TGTGCCAGCAGCCAATATAGCGGGAGCCCGAGCGAGCAGTACTTC. Translation: CASSQYSGSPSEQYF.

In its sample, this clone was seen a few times. A junction boundary mismatches the germline segment, possibly from a read error. This sequence joins TRBV7-7 and TRBJ2-1, with 7 bases fitting TRBD1. The CDR3 is 15 residues long. Germline V lookup: CDR1 SSHAT, CDR2 FNYEAQ (reference sequence). The CDR3 loop reads CASSQGESSYNEQFF. CDR3 bases: TGTGCTAGCAGCCAGGGGGAGAGCTCCTACAATGAGCAGTTCTTC.

The chain links TRBV5-1 to TRBJ1-2; no clear D. This CDR3 is built from 14 residues. Germline CDR1 and CDR2: SGHRS and YFSETQ. Trimming stripped 4 bases from V and 4 bases from J, with 14 bases between. The CDR3 here is CASSLLSSPYGYTF. CDR3 sequence (DNA): TGCGCCAGCAGCCTTCTTTCCAGCCCCTATGGCTACACCTTC.

This clone was seen a few times. CDR3 in amino acids: CASSSLAGGNYNEQFF. CDR3 coding DNA: TGTGCCAGCAGTTCCTTAGCGGGAGGTAACTACAATGAGCAGTTCTTC. The J gene is TRBJ2-1, the V gene TRBV6-6; 10 bases agree with TRBD2. Trimming at V came to 4 bases and at J to 3 bases, leaving 6 bases not matched to a gene. The CDR3 contains 16 residues. The germline V gene encodes CDR1 MNHNY and CDR2 SVGAGI (reference sequence).

This clone has ten or more counts. The chain uses TRBV4-2 and TRBJ1-5, with D unresolved. Germline lookup yields CDR1 LGHNA and CDR2 YNFKEQ. The CDR3 is 16 amino acids. Trimming removed 4 bases at V and 7 bases at J, with 20 bases between. CDR3 protein: CASSPQSKGGGQPQHF. Written as DNA, the CDR3 is TGTGCCAGCAGCCCCCAGTCCAAGGGCGGTGGACAGCCCCAGCATTTT.

This chain uses TRBV14 with TRBJ1-1; TRBD1 might be the D (6 bases). The germline V gene has CDR1 SGHDN and CDR2 FVKESK. Trimming took 2 bases from V and 10 from J, leaving 14 bases between them. The CDR3 spans 13 residues. The CDR3 here is CASSQWGQVSAFF. The DNA of the CDR3 is TGTGCCAGCAGCCAATGGGGGCAGGTGTCAGCTTTCTTT. The whole variable domain, remainder taken from reference TRBV14 and TRBJ1-1, is EAGVTQFPSHSVIEKGQTVTLRCDPISGHDNLYWYRRVMGKEIKFLLHFVKESKQDESGMPNNRFLAERTGGTYSTLKVQPAELEDSGVYFCASSQWGQVSAFFGQGTRLTVV.

V and J are TRBV5-1 and TRBJ1-5; 9 nucleotides match TRBD1. The CDR3 loop spans 16 amino acids. CDR1 SGHRS and CDR2 YFSETQ come from the germline V gene. Trimming removed 4 bases from V and 2 bases from J; junction bases left unmatched: 7. CDR3 protein: CASSEGTGTRNQPQHF. CDR3 sequence (DNA): TGCGCCAGCAGCGAAGGGACAGGGACCCGCAATCAGCCCCAGCATTTT.

The chain joins TRBV6-6 to TRBJ1-5; 7 nucleotides align to TRBD1. This CDR3 spans 15 amino acids. CDR1 is MNHNY and CDR2 is SVGAGI in the germline V gene (reference sequence). The V segment lost 10 bases and the J segment 2 bases; nucleotides outside the gene matches: 11. The CDR3 sequence is CATKFSDRGNQPQHF. DNA for the CDR3: TGTGCCACCAAGTTTTCCGACAGGGGCAATCAGCCCCAGCATTTT.

This CDR3 reads CASSSLQGSIVAFF. The CDR3 bases are TGTGCCAGCAGCTCACTACAGGGGTCGATTGTGGCTTTCTTT. V is TRBV7-9 and J is TRBJ1-1; 7 positions match TRBD1. Germline-derived CDR1 and CDR2 are SEHNR and FQNEAQ (reference sequence). V shed 4 bases, J shed 11 bases, and the junction held 13 bases outside the gene matches. This CDR3 has 14 amino acids.

This rearrangement joins TRBV7-9 to TRBJ1-4; 12 bases line up with TRBD1. CDR3 size: 15 residues. After removal of 5 bases from V and 8 bases from J, the junction contained 6 bases not matched to a gene. Germline CDR1 and CDR2: SEHNR and FQNEAQ (reference sequence). CDR3 nucleotides: TGTGCCAGCAGCCAGGGACAGGGGGCCCGAGAAAAACTGTTTTTT. This codes for CASSQGQGAREKLFF.

This chain connects TRBV11-3 to TRBJ2-6; D is possibly TRBD1 (5 bases). The CDR3 has 15 residues. CDR1 and CDR2 (germline): SGHNT, YENEEA. The germline V and J ends were trimmed by 4 bases and 0 bases, with 7 bases remaining between them. CDR3 loop: CASSSGLSGANVLTF. The CDR3 DNA sequence: TGTGCCAGCAGCTCAGGGCTCTCTGGGGCCAACGTCCTGACTTTC.

The V gene is TRBV18, the J gene TRBJ1-5; no clear D. The CDR3 extends over 15 amino acids. V was shortened by 2 bases and J by 1 base, with 9 bases between the two germline ends. Germline CDR1 and CDR2: KGHSH and LQKENI. CDR3 sequence (DNA): TGTGCCAGCTCACCAAATCAACAAAGCAATCAGCCCCAGCATTTT. Translating it yields CASSPNQQSNQPQHF.

This clone was counted once. This chain uses TRBV14 with TRBJ1-3, with D uncertain. Trimming shortened V by 1 base and J by 10 bases, and 11 bases separated the two germline ends. CDR1 SGHDN and CDR2 FVKESK come from the germline V gene. The CDR3 length is 13 residues. In DNA form, the CDR3 reads TGTGCCAGCAGCCAAGGACTAGCTGCGACCATATATTTT. It specifies CASSQGLAATIYF.

This clone has more than one count but fewer than ten. The chain joins TRBV11-3 to TRBJ2-1, with TRBD1 matching 10 bases. CDR1 SGHNT and CDR2 YENEEA come from the germline V gene. The CDR3 runs 14 residues. The V and J ends lost 5 bases and 8 bases, in that order; junction bases with no gene match: 6. This CDR3 reads CASSPGQGTYEQFF. CDR3 DNA: TGTGCCAGCAGCCCGGGACAGGGGACTTATGAGCAGTTCTTC.

This clone was counted a few times. The same CDR3 arises from other DNA sequences in this sample as well. J is TRBJ1-5 and V is TRBV6-1; weak D call: TRBD1 (5 bases). The V end was cut by 6 bases, the J end by 3 bases, with 9 bases between. There are 13 residues in the CDR3. Germline V gives CDR1 MNHNS, CDR2 SASEGT. The CDR3 protein is CASRQVNNQPQHF. The CDR3 DNA sequence: TGTGCCAGCAGACAGGTCAACAATCAGCCCCAGCATTTT.

V gene TRBV7-2 combines with J gene TRBJ2-1; D gene ambiguous. Per the germline V gene, CDR1 is SGHTA and CDR2 is FQGNSA. V lost 1 base, J lost 8 bases, and 12 bases lay in between. The CDR3 is 14 amino acids. In DNA form, the CDR3 reads TGTGCCAGCAGCTTAGTCGGTAGGAGCGATGAGCAGTTCTTC. Protein: CASSLVGRSDEQFF.

CDR3 protein: CASSSNFHGIEQYF. CDR3 nucleotide sequence: TGCGCCAGCAGCTCAAACTTCCACGGAATCGAGCAGTACTTC. The rearrangement links TRBV5-1 to TRBJ2-7; D uncertain. The CDR3 is 14 residues long. V lost 3 bases, J lost 6 bases, and 16 bases lay in between. CDR1 is SGHRS and CDR2 is YFSETQ in the germline V gene.

This clone has only a few counts. CDR3 region: CASGAERTYEQYF. As DNA, the CDR3 is TGTGCCAGCGGGGCAGAGAGAACCTACGAGCAGTACTTC. The chain joins TRBV2 to TRBJ2-7, with a weak D call TRBD1 (5 bases). The ends were cut back, 8 bases at V and 2 bases at J, with 13 bases in the middle. Germline CDR1 is SNHLY and CDR2 is FYNNEI. CDR3 size: 13 residues.

This sequence joins TRBV6-5 and TRBJ1-4; D is perhaps TRBD1 (5 bases). V was clipped by 5 bases and J by 0 bases, with 10 bases between them. Germline CDR1 MNHEY, CDR2 SVGAGI. This CDR3 is 15 amino acids long. In DNA, the CDR3 is TGTGCCAGCAGTAGACTGACAGCAACTAATGAAAAACTGTTTTTT. It translates to CASSRLTATNEKLFF.